This T cell receptor (beta chain) originates from a study of human CD8 memory T cell subsets. Study findings and constraints: Estimation with Chao1 suggested higher diversity among stem-like memory T cells relative to precursor exhausted T cells. Similar levels of high diversity, measured as normalized Shannon-Wiener diversity, were found in stem-like memory and precursor exhausted T cells, which was not the case for effector memory cells. T cell repertoires from the stem-like memory and precursor exhausted subsets showed minimal mutual overlap.

The CDR3 has 14 amino acids. Germline V gene sequence: CDR1 SGHTA, CDR2 FQGTGA. Libraries targeted TCR beta using 5' RACE with UMIs. No DNA is given; TCRdb re-called the 5' RACE reads and lists each CDR3 protein once. This sample's table has 15,000 to 20,000 distinct CDR3 sequences. A word on this clonotype: As yet, its antigen is unknown.

Material: CD8+ T cells from PBMCs. The TCR was taken from a human donor in good health. This chain uses TRBV7-3 with TRBJ2-7. CDR3 region: CASSLAGELDEQYF.